These T cell receptor beta chains were read from a single sample in a study of Ad26.COV2.S vaccination and SARS-CoV-2 variants. Profiling relied on immunoSEQ multiplex PCR, and the TCRdb table lists in-frame clones only, not all of them. The data show approximately 90,000 clones, less than 85% seen once. The sample in question was peripheral blood, obtained after recovery from COVID-19. Receptors were obtained from a human donor who had recovered from COVID-19. Each CDR3 is given with its conserved first and last residue. A D gene is named only where the DNA matches it firmly. Size tells how often a clone was seen (once, few, many) or the class of an expanded clone, and some rows leave it out.

D gene: -
clone size: -
CDR3 length: 16
V gene: TRBV7-2
J gene: TRBJ2-3
CDR3 protein: CASSLALTGLTDTQYF
CDR3 DNA: TGTGCCAGCAGCTTAGCATTGACGGGATTAACAGATACGCAGTATTTT

D gene: TRBD2
clone size: -
CDR3 length: 15
V gene: TRBV28
J gene: TRBJ2-7
CDR3 protein: CASSLNPSGIDEQYF
CDR3 DNA: TGTGCCAGCAGTTTAAATCCTAGCGGGATTGATGAGCAGTACTTC

D gene: TRBD2
clone size: once
CDR3 length: 15
V gene: TRBV7-8
J gene: TRBJ2-7
CDR3 protein: CASSQIEGGIHEQYF
CDR3 DNA: TGTGCCAGCAGCCAGATCGAGGGAGGGATCCACGAGCAGTACTTC

D gene: -
clone size: -
CDR3 length: 15
V gene: TRBV4-3
J gene: TRBJ2-7
CDR3 protein: CASSQGVFGSYEQYF
CDR3 DNA: TGCGCCAGCAGCCAAGGAGTTTTCGGCTCCTACGAGCAGTACTTC

D gene: -
clone size: -
CDR3 length: 15
V gene: TRBV11-2
J gene: TRBJ2-7
CDR3 protein: CASSLGYGGEFEQYF
CDR3 DNA: TGTGCCAGCAGCCTGGGGTACGGGGGTGAGTTCGAGCAGTACTTC

D gene: TRBD2
clone size: -
CDR3 length: 15
V gene: TRBV6-2/TRBV6-3
J gene: TRBJ2-3
CDR3 protein: CASSLRGTRADTQYF
CDR3 DNA: TGTGCCAGCAGTCTCCGTGGGACTAGGGCAGATACGCAGTATTTT

D gene: -
clone size: -
CDR3 length: 11
V gene: TRBV20-1
J gene: TRBJ2-7
CDR3 protein: CSAPQYYEQYF
CDR3 DNA: TGCAGTGCGCCACAGTACTACGAGCAGTACTTC

D gene: -
clone size: -
CDR3 length: 14
V gene: TRBV2
J gene: TRBJ2-2
CDR3 protein: CASSDKGDTGELFF
CDR3 DNA: TGTGCCAGCAGTGATAAAGGGGACACCGGGGAGCTGTTTTTT

D gene: -
clone size: -
CDR3 length: 15
V gene: TRBV6-1
J gene: TRBJ2-7
CDR3 protein: CASSEFEGGAYEQYF
CDR3 DNA: TGTGCCAGCAGTGAATTTGAGGGAGGAGCCTACGAGCAGTACTTC

D gene: -
clone size: -
CDR3 length: 12
V gene: TRBV28
J gene: TRBJ2-7
CDR3 protein: CASRTGAYEQYF
CDR3 DNA: TGTGCCAGCAGGACAGGAGCCTACGAGCAGTACTTC